The entry below gives a single T cell receptor beta chain sequence along with its context. Its antigen is unknown. TCRdb ran MiXCR on the 5' RACE reads and lists one entry per CDR3 protein. Among about 390,000 distinct CDR3 sequences listed, roughly 15% were seen once. The data belong to a study of T-cell memory formation after mild COVID-19. Study-wide context: TCR clusters showed largely donor specificity. Study-level points and caveats: Clones contracting day 15 to 85 were balanced CD4/CD8; later expanders leaned CD4+. Some clones that responded turned up in pre-infection memory, which suggests that cross-reactive memory joined in. Mainly CM and EM harbored the contracting CD4+ clones; mainly EMRA harbored the CD8+ ones.

The CDR3 is made up of 15 amino acids. Trimming pared 6 bases from V and 2 bases from J, leaving 15 bases between. Input material: PBMCs or a T cell subset sorted from them (not recorded which). V usage is TRBV12-3 or TRBV12-4 and J usage is TRBJ2-3; D is possibly TRBD2 (5 bases). The TCR comes from a man between 18 and 35 years old who had mild COVID-19 (a few samples of this study predate the infection). Cell type and time point are not known. The CDR3 DNA reads as TGTGCCAGCAGGAGACCGGGATCTAACACAGATACGCAGTATTTT. Translation gives CASRRPGSNTDTQYF.